The next 13 T cell receptor beta chains were all read from a single sample in a study of cytomegalovirus exposure and HLA in healthy donors. The study ran its PCR with 60 Vbeta and 13 Jbeta primers. Produced via immunoSEQ multiplex PCR; TCRdb's table is partial and in-frame only. This sample has roughly 130,000 clones, with 80% found just once. The sequenced sample was PBMCs. The receptors were sampled from a man aged 30 to 45 in good health and CMV-seronegative.

This clone was observed a single time. This chain links TRBV9 with TRBJ1-1; TRBD1 agrees at 7 bases. This CDR3 comprises 14 residues. V dropped 3 bases and J dropped 6; count of bases not matched to a gene: 8. Germline CDR1 reads SGDLS; CDR2 reads YYNGEE. CDR3 sequence (DNA): TGTGCCAGCAGCGAGGGACAGCGGACGGCTGAAGCTTTCTTT. Encoded protein: CASSEGQRTAEAFF.

The chain uses TRBV7-9 and TRBJ2-7, with 7 bases aligning to TRBD1. This CDR3 region has 13 residues. The germline V gene encodes CDR1 SEHNR and CDR2 FQNEAQ (reference sequence). After removal of 5 bases from V and 3 bases from J, the junction contained 4 bases not matched to a gene. The chain's CDR3 is CASSAAGGYEQYF. The DNA for the CDR3 is TGTGCCAGCAGCGCCGCAGGGGGCTACGAGCAGTACTTC.

This clone has ten or more counts. This rearrangement joins TRBV4-1 to TRBJ1-1; possible D gene TRBD1, 6 bases. Deletions cut 1 base from V and 12 bases from J, with 21 bases between. Germline assignment: CDR1 MGHRA and CDR2 YSYEKL. The CDR3 is made up of 15 amino acids. The CDR3 here is CASSQGIWQGSLPFF. The CDR3, as DNA: TGCGCCAGCAGCCAAGGAATATGGCAGGGGTCTCTTCCTTTCTTT.

The chain recombines TRBV11-3 with TRBJ1-3; TRBD1 agrees at 10 bases. V dropped 4 bases and J dropped 4; count of bases not matched to a gene: 7. This CDR3 region has 16 residues. Germline lookup yields CDR1 SGHNT and CDR2 YENEEA. The DNA for the CDR3 is TGTGCCAGCAGCTCTGGACAGGGGGAGATCGGAAACACCATATATTTT. Amino acids: CASSSGQGEIGNTIYF.

The chain joins TRBV5-6 to TRBJ2-5; 7 nucleotides match TRBD2. The end of the DNA fits TRBJ2-7 better, so the J call may be wrong. The CDR3 runs 14 residues. The germline gives CDR1 SGHDT, CDR2 YYEEEE. The CDR3, as DNA: TGTGCCAGCAGCGTCCGGGACTACCCCGTCGAGCAGTACTTC. This sequence encodes CASSVRDYPVEQYF.

This clone has a handful of counts. This sequence joins TRBV9 and TRBJ1-4, with TRBD1 as a possible D gene (6 bases). This CDR3 is 14 amino acids long. With 3 bases removed from V and 6 bases from J, the gap between germline ends came to 12 bases. Germline assignment: CDR1 SGDLS and CDR2 YYNGEE. The CDR3 region has the DNA TGTGCCAGCAGCGCAGGGGTGGCATATGAAAAACTGTTTTTT. This sequence encodes CASSAGVAYEKLFF.

A few counts support this clone. This rearrangement joins TRBV10-2 to TRBJ1-2, with 7 bases fitting TRBD1. Germline values: CDR1 WSHSY, CDR2 SAAADI. Trimming cost V 2 bases and J 4 bases; bases outside gene matches: 4. The CDR3 length is 14 residues. The CDR3 DNA sequence: TGCGCCAGCAGTGAGCAGGGGGTCGGCTATGGCTACACCTTC. Residues: CASSEQGVGYGYTF.

The chain employs TRBV5-1 and TRBJ2-1; 10 nucleotides line up with TRBD1. Germline lookup yields CDR1 SGHRS and CDR2 YFSETQ. The length of the CDR3 is 15 residues. With V trimmed by 0 bases and J by 8 bases, 5 bases remained unmatched. CDR3 nucleotides: TGCGCCAGCAGCTTGGGCGGGACAGGGGTCTATGAGCAGTTCTTC. This translates into CASSLGGTGVYEQFF.

Worth noting for this clone: Other nucleotide sequences in the sample specify the same CDR3. The chain uses TRBV5-1 and TRBJ1-6; 9 bases fit TRBD1. The CDR3 runs 15 residues. Germline CDR1 is SGHRS and CDR2 is YFSETQ. V trimming: 0 bases; J trimming: 10 bases; junction bases outside the gene matches: 5. The CDR3 is CASSLAGQGRSPLHF. The CDR3, as DNA: TGCGCCAGCAGCTTGGCGGGACAGGGACGCTCACCCCTCCACTTT.

The V gene is TRBV2, the J gene TRBJ2-1, with 7 bases matching TRBD1. This CDR3 is built from 14 residues. From germline, CDR1 is SNHLY and CDR2 FYNNEI. J gave up 6 bases and V 6 bases, and 8 bases lay outside the gene matches. CDR3 nucleotide sequence: TGTGCCAGCAGGGTCCGACAGGGCCCCAATGAGCAGTTCTTC. This sequence encodes CASRVRQGPNEQFF.

The genes are TRBV25-1 and TRBJ2-2, with 7 bases matching TRBD1. Losses at the gene ends were 5 bases for V and 1 base for J; bases not matched to a gene: 4. Germline V gene lookup returns CDR1 MGHDK and CDR2 SYGVNS. The CDR3 has 15 residues. The CDR3 sequence is CASSPWTGNTGELFF. The CDR3 DNA reads as TGTGCCAGCAGTCCTTGGACAGGGAACACCGGGGAGCTGTTTTTT.

This clone appeared once. CDR3 sequence reads: CSAQRTDTQYF. As DNA, the CDR3 is TGCAGTGCCCAGAGGACAGATACGCAGTATTTT. The chain couples TRBV20-1 to TRBJ2-3; D is uncertain. The CDR3 has 11 amino acids. V lost 6 bases and J 3 bases, leaving 7 bases between the germline ends. CDR1 and CDR2 (germline): DFQATT, SNEGSKA (reference sequence).

CDR3 protein: CAISESSEALDEQFF. CDR3 bases: TGTGCCATCAGTGAGTCCAGCGAAGCCTTAGATGAGCAGTTCTTC. The chain has TRBV10-3 and TRBJ2-1; D is undetermined. V lost 0 bases, J lost 8 bases, and 14 bases lay in between. In germline, CDR1 is ENHRY, CDR2 SYGVKD. The CDR3 contains 15 residues.